This T cell receptor beta chain was captured by sequencing in a study of blood T cell repertoires in COVID-19. Libraries were prepared by immunoSEQ multiplex PCR; TCRdb keeps only in-frame clonotypes and omits some of them. Seen here are about 250,000 clones, approximately 85% observed once, and the top ten hold around 4.5%. Individuals aged about 18 to 100 years were recruited from about two dozen US areas. Deletions cut 1 base from V and 2 bases from J, with 9 bases between. The V gene's germline CDR1 is SGHVS and CDR2 FNYEAQ. This CDR3 has 15 residues. The sample comprised PBMCs or T cells enriched from blood (not recorded which). This chain connects TRBV7-6 to TRBJ2-1; D uncertain. The TCR sequence derives from a woman aged 25-40 years who had recovered from COVID-19. CDR3 bases: TGTGCCAGCAGCTTAGGTACGCGGCCCTACAATGAGCAGTTCTTC. Protein sequence: CASSLGTRPYNEQFF.